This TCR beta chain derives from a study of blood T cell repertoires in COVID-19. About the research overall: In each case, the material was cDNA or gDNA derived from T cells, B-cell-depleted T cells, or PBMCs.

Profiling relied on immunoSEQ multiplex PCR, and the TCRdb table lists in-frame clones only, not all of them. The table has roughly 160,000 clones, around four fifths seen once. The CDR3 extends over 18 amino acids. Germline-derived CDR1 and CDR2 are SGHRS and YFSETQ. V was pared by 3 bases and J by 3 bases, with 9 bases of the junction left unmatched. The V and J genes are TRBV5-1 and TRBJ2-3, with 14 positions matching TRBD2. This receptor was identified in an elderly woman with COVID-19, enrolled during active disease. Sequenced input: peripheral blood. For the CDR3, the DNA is TGCGCCAGCAGCTCAGGACTAGCGGGAGGTCTTAGGACAGATACGCAGTATTTT. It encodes CASSSGLAGGLRTDTQYF.